This T cell receptor beta chain stems from a study of T cell responses to AZD1222 COVID-19 vaccine. Sequencing used immunoSEQ multiplex PCR; TCRdb keeps in-frame clones, though not all of them. Of some 140,000 clones listed, 88% are singletons. General study points: After the peak T cell response, and only then, were repertoires sampled. Clonal diversity may have been underestimated, and the donors were mostly white British, with more females than males. Of spike-specific TCRs, nearly half reportedly target regions left unmutated in variants. Spike-spanning, vaccine-associated CD4 TCRs were dominant at 160-218 and 743-854.

In its sample, this clone was seen a few times. Its antigen is not known. Within the sample, other DNA sequences also encode this same CDR3. Germline V gene lookup returns CDR1 MNHEY and CDR2 SMNVEV (reference sequence). The CDR3 is made up of 14 amino acids. V dropped 2 bases and J dropped 4 bases, with 9 bases sitting between them. This chain uses TRBV27 with TRBJ1-5; D remains unclear. The material was peripheral blood, obtained on day 0 of AZD1222 vaccination. This TCR derives from an adult in good health. The CDR3 loop reads CASSLGRFNQPQHF. In DNA, the CDR3 is TGTGCCAGCAGTTTAGGACGGTTTAATCAGCCCCAGCATTTT.